A single sample is the source of the 18 T cell receptor beta chains below, sequenced in a study of identical twins. Each CDR3 protein gets one entry after TCRdb re-called the 5' RACE reads with MiXCR. The sample holds about 260,000 distinct CDR3 sequences; approximately 7% are singletons and the top ten take roughly 3.6%. These sequences were also reported in another study, on yellow fever vaccine responses in identical twins.

Sequenced sample: memory (CD45RO+) T cells sorted from blood. These TCRs come from a woman between 18 and 29 years old in good health.

This clonotype was detected ten times or more. Written as DNA, the CDR3 is TGTGCCAGCAGCCAGGGAGATCGGACTGAAGCTTTCTTT. Protein sequence: CASSQGDRTEAFF. The chain combines TRBV6-4 with TRBJ1-1; tentative D call: TRBD1 (5 bases). The V end lost 6 bases, the J end lost 5 bases, and 13 bases lay between the germline ends. The CDR3 length is 13 residues. Germline V lookup: CDR1 MRHNA, CDR2 SNTAGT.

The chain has TRBV5-1 and TRBJ1-1; possible D gene TRBD1, 6 bases. V lost 4 bases and J 2 bases, leaving 12 bases between the germline ends. This CDR3 spans 14 amino acids. CDR1 is SGHRS and CDR2 is YFSETQ in the germline V gene. CDR3 nucleotide sequence: TGCGCCAGCAGCACACAGGGCCCAAACACTGAAGCTTTCTTT. It yields the protein CASSTQGPNTEAFF.

This chain links TRBV7-6 with TRBJ2-6, with TRBD1 as a possible D gene (6 bases). The V and J ends lost 2 bases and 0 bases respectively, with 14 bases between them. The CDR3 spans 18 residues. Germline V gene sequence: CDR1 SGHVS, CDR2 FNYEAQ. The CDR3 region has the DNA TGTGCCAGCAGCTTAAGGCATACAGGGAGCTCTGGGGCCAACGTCCTGACTTTC. It specifies CASSLRHTGSSGANVLTF.

At least ten counts were recorded for this clonotype. The chain uses TRBV7-8 and TRBJ2-5; 11 bases align to TRBD2. The CDR3 sequence is 19 residues long. Germline V gives CDR1 SGHVS, CDR2 FQNEAQ. With 2 bases clipped from V and 5 bases from J, the junction kept 16 bases outside the gene matches. The CDR3 coding sequence is TGTGCCAGCAGCTTACGATCAGCTAGCGGGGGGTTTCTGCGGGAGACCCAGTACTTC. It yields the protein CASSLRSASGGFLRETQYF.

This clonotype was found a few times. The genes are TRBV10-3 and TRBJ2-7; TRBD1 might be the D (5 bases). Per the germline V gene, CDR1 is ENHRY and CDR2 is SYGVKD. This CDR3 region has 15 residues. V was trimmed by 0 bases and J by 3 bases, leaving 12 bases between them. In nucleotides, the CDR3 is TGTGCCATCAGTGAGTCTGCGTTAGGGGACTACGAGCAGTACGTC. Residues: CAISESALGDYEQYV.

Only a few counts were recorded for this clonotype. This chain joins TRBV12-3 or TRBV12-4 and TRBJ1-2; D might be TRBD1 (6 bases). This CDR3 has 13 amino acids. The V end was cut by 10 bases, the J end by 4 bases, with 16 bases between. CDR3 DNA sequence: TGTGCCACCGCGACAGGCTCTCTCTATGGCTACACCTTC. Its translation is CATATGSLYGYTF.

This clonotype was counted a few times. V usage is TRBV7-2 and J usage is TRBJ2-1, with 7 bases matching TRBD2. Germline CDR1 is SGHTA and CDR2 is FQGNSA. J lost 4 bases, V lost 0 bases, and 6 bases had no gene match. There are 16 residues in the CDR3. CDR3 loop: CASSLATSTFYNEQFF. In DNA, the CDR3 is TGTGCCAGCAGCTTAGCGACTAGCACATTTTACAATGAGCAGTTCTTC.

The chain uses TRBV18 and TRBJ1-1; D gene ambiguous. The CDR3 has 12 residues. With 2 bases removed from V and 8 bases from J, the gap between germline ends came to 9 bases. In germline, CDR1 is KGHSH, CDR2 LQKENI. The CDR3 sequence: CASSPMLGEAFF. CDR3 coding DNA: TGTGCCAGCTCACCAATGTTGGGCGAAGCTTTCTTT.

V is TRBV20-1 and J is TRBJ2-1; D is unresolved. Germline-derived CDR1 and CDR2 are DFQATT and SNEGSKA (reference sequence). The CDR3 length is 16 residues. The germline V and J ends were trimmed by 2 bases and 2 bases, with 16 bases remaining between them. The CDR3 reads CSARSQLGGAYNEQFF. CDR3 coding DNA: TGCAGTGCTAGAAGCCAGCTAGGCGGCGCCTACAATGAGCAGTTCTTC.

The CDR3 spells CASRDRNTGELFF. The CDR3 bases are TGCGCCAGCAGGGACCGGAACACCGGGGAGCTGTTTTTT. The genes are TRBV5-1 and TRBJ2-2; D is ambiguous. Per germline, CDR1 SGHRS and CDR2 YFSETQ. With 5 bases removed from V and 1 base from J, the gap between germline ends came to 6 bases. The length of the CDR3 is 13 residues.

This clonotype was found many times. The V call is TRBV15, the J call TRBJ1-3; a weak D match, TRBD1 (6 bases). Germline CDR1 and CDR2: LNHNV and YYDKDF (reference sequence). V gave up 1 base and J gave up 0 bases, with 7 bases separating them. CDR3 size: 15 residues. CDR3 DNA: TGTGCCACCAGCAGAGGCAGGGGCTCTGGAAACACCATATATTTT. Translated, it gives CATSRGRGSGNTIYF.

The sample holds a few counts of this clonotype. The chain is built from TRBV20-1 and TRBJ2-7; D may be TRBD1 (6 bases). CDR1 DFQATT and CDR2 SNEGSKA come from the germline V gene (reference sequence). V lost 6 bases to trimming and J lost 7 bases, with 16 bases between them. The CDR3 contains 12 residues. CDR3 residues: CSATRQAVEQYF. The CDR3 DNA reads TGCAGTGCAACCAGACAGGCCGTGGAGCAGTACTTC.

There are many counts of this clonotype. The chain is built from TRBV5-1 and TRBJ1-3; weak D call: TRBD1 (5 bases). Germline V lookup: CDR1 SGHRS, CDR2 YFSETQ. The CDR3 is 14 residues long. V shed 0 bases and J shed 4 bases, with 8 bases lying between them. As DNA, the CDR3 is TGCGCCAGCAGCTTGGAGGGGTCGGGAAACACCATATATTTT. Translated: CASSLEGSGNTIYF.

This clonotype was seen a handful of times. The chain employs TRBV18 and TRBJ2-1, with 9 nucleotides matching TRBD2. V was clipped by 2 bases and J by 6 bases; unmatched bases: 14. Germline loops: CDR1 KGHSH, CDR2 LQKENI. The CDR3 extends over 18 amino acids. In DNA, the CDR3 is TGTGCCAGCTCACCAACTTTGCTAGCGGGAAGGGCCCCCAATGAGCAGTTCTTC. It yields the protein CASSPTLLAGRAPNEQFF.

This clonotype was observed a handful of times. V is TRBV7-6 and J is TRBJ1-3; D call uncertain. The CDR3 spans 13 residues. Germline loops: CDR1 SGHVS, CDR2 FNYEAQ. Deletions cut 5 bases from V and 0 bases from J, with 5 bases between. For the CDR3, the DNA is TGTGCCAGCAGCAGGGACTCTGGAAACACCATATATTTT. Its protein product is CASSRDSGNTIYF.

This clonotype was recorded at least ten times. The chain couples TRBV6-4 to TRBJ2-3; D gene ambiguous. This CDR3 region has 13 residues. Deletions cut 2 bases from V and 5 bases from J, with 8 bases between. Germline V CDR1 and CDR2: MRHNA, SNTAGT. CDR3 nucleotides: TGTGCCAGCAGTGACAGGGCGGAAGATACGCAGTATTTT. It specifies CASSDRAEDTQYF.

At least ten counts were recorded for this clonotype. V usage is TRBV27 and J usage is TRBJ2-5; D is perhaps TRBD2 (6 bases). The V and J ends lost 7 bases and 4 bases respectively, with 13 bases between them. CDR1 and CDR2 (germline): MNHEY, SMNVEV (reference sequence). This CDR3 has 13 residues. CDR3 protein: CASKRRVSETQYF. The DNA of the CDR3 is TGTGCCAGCAAGCGGAGGGTCTCAGAGACCCAGTACTTC.

There are many counts of this clonotype. The V call is TRBV5-1, the J call TRBJ2-2; 11 bases align to TRBD1. The germline V gene encodes CDR1 SGHRS and CDR2 YFSETQ. The CDR3 loop spans 16 amino acids. V was pared by 4 bases and J by 4 bases, with 6 bases of the junction left unmatched. DNA of the CDR3: TGCGCCAGCAGCCCCCCTGGGACAGGGGGCACCGGGGAGCTGTTTTTT. Its protein product is CASSPPGTGGTGELFF.